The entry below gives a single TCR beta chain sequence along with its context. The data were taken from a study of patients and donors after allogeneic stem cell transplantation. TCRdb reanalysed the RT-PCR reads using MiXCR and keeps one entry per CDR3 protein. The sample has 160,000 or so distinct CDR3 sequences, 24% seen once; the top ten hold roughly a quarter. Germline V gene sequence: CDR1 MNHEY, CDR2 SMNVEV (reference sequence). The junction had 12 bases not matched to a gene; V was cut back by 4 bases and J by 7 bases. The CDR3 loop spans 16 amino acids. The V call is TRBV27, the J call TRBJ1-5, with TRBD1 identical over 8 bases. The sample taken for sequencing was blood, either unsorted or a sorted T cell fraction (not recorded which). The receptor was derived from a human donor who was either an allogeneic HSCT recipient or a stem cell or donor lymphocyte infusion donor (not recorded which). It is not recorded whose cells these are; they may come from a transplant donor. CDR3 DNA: TGTGCCAGCAGTTCCCGGCCAGGGGGCCTCCGGCAGCCCCAGCATTTT. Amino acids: CASSSRPGGLRQPQHF.